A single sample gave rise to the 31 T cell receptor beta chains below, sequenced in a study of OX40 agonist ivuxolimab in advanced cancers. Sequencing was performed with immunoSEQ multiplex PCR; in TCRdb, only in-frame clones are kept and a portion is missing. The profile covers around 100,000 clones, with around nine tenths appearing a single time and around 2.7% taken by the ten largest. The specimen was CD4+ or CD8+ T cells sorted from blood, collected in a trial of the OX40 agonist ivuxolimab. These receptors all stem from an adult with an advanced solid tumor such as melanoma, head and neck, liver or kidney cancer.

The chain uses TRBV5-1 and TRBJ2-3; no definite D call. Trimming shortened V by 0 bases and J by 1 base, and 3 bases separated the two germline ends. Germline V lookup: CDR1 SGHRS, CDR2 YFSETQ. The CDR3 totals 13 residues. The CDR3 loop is CASSLVGTDTQYF. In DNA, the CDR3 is TGCGCCAGCAGCTTGGTCGGCACAGATACGCAGTATTTT.

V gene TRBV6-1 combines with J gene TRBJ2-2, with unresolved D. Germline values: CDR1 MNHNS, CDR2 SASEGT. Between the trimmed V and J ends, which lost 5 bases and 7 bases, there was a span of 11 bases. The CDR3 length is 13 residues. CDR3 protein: CASSWSEGGELFF. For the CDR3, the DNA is TGTGCCAGCAGTTGGTCGGAAGGCGGGGAGCTGTTTTTT.

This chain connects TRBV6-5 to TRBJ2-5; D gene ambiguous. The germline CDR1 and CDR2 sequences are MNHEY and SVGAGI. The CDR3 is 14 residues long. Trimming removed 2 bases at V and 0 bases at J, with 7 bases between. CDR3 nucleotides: TGTGCCAGCAGTTACGGCAGATACCAAGAGACCCAGTACTTC. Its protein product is CASSYGRYQETQYF.

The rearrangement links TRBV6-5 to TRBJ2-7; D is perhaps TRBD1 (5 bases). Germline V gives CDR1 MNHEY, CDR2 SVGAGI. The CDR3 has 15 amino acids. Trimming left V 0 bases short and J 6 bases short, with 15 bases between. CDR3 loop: CASSYSIGQGPEQYF. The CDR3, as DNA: TGTGCCAGCAGTTACTCGATTGGCCAGGGCCCCGAGCAGTACTTC.

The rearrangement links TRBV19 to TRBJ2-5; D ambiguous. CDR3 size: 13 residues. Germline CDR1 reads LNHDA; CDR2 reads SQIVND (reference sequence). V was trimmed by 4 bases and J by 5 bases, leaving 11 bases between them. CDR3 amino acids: CASSTGLRETQYF. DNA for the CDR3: TGTGCCAGTAGTACCGGGCTTCGGGAGACCCAGTACTTC.

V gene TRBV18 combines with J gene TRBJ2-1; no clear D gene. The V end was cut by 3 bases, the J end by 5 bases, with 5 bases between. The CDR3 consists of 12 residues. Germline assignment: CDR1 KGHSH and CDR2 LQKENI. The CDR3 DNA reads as TGTGCCAGCTCACCTTCTGACAATGAGCAGTTCTTC. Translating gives CASSPSDNEQFF.

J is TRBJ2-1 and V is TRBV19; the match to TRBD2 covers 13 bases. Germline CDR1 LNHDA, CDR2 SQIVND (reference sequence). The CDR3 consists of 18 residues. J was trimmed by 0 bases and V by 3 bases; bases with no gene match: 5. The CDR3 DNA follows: TGTGCCAGTAGTATGGGACTAGCGGGGATTAGCTCCTACAATGAGCAGTTCTTC. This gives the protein CASSMGLAGISSYNEQFF.

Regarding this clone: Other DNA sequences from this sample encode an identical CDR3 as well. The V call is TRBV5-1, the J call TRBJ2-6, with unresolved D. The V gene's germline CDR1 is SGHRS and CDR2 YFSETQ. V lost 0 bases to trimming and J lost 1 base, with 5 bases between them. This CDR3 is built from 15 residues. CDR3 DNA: TGCGCCAGCAGCTTGGGGGGATCTGGGGCCAACGTCCTGACTTTC. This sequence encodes CASSLGGSGANVLTF.

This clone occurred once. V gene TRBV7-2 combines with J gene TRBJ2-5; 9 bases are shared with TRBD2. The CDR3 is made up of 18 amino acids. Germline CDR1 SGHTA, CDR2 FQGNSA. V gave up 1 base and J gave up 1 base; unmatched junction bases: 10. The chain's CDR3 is CASSLGASGKPLQETQYF. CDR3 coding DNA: TGTGCCAGCAGCTTAGGAGCTAGCGGGAAGCCTCTCCAAGAGACCCAGTACTTC.

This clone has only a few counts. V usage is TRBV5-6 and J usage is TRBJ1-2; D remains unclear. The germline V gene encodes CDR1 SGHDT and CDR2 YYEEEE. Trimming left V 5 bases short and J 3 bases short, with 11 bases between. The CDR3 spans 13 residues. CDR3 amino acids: CASRDSGDYGYTF. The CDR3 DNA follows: TGTGCCAGCAGAGATTCAGGCGACTATGGCTACACCTTC. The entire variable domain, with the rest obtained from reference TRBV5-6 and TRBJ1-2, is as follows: DAGVTQSPTHLIKTRGQQVTLRCSPKSGHDTVSWYQQALGQGPQFIFQYYEEEERQRGNFPDRFSGHQFPNYSSELNVNALLLGDSALYLCASRDSGDYGYTFGSGTRLTVV.

CDR3 DNA: TGCGCCAGCAGCTTGGGCCTGAACACTGAAGCTTTCTTT. Protein product: CASSLGLNTEAFF. This chain connects TRBV5-1 to TRBJ1-1; D is unclear. The CDR3 sequence is 13 residues long. Germline assignment: CDR1 SGHRS and CDR2 YFSETQ. The V end was cut by 0 bases, the J end by 0 bases, with 3 bases between. Together with reference TRBV5-1 and TRBJ1-1, the CDR3 gives the full variable domain: KAGVTQTPRYLIKTRGQQVTLSCSPISGHRSVSWYQQTPGQGLQFLFEYFSETQRNKGNFPGRFSGRQFSNSRSEMNVSTLELGDSALYLCASSLGLNTEAFFGQGTRLTVV.

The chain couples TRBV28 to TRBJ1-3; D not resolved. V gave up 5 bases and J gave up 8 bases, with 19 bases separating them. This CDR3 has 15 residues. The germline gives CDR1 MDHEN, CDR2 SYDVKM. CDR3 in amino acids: CASSARTSPTHTIYF. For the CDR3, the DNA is TGTGCCAGCAGTGCCCGGACGAGTCCGACGCACACCATATATTTT.

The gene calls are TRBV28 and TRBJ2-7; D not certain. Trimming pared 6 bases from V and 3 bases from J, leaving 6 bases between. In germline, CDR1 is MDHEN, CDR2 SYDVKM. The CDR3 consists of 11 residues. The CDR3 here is CASRSYYEQYF. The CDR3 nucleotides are TGTGCCAGCAGATCTTACTACGAGCAGTACTTC.

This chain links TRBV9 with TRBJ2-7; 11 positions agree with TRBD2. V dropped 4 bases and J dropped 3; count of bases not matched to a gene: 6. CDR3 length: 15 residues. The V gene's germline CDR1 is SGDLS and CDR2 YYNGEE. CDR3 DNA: TGTGCCAGCAGCCCTACTAGCGGGAGTTTCTACGAGCAGTACTTC. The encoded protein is CASSPTSGSFYEQYF.

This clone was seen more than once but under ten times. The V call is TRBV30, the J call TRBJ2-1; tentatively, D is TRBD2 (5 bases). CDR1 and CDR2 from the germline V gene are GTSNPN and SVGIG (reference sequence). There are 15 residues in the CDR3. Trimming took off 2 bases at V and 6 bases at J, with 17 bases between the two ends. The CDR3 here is CAWSRLTPESNEQFF. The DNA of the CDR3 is TGTGCCTGGAGTCGACTAACCCCAGAGAGCAATGAGCAGTTCTTC.

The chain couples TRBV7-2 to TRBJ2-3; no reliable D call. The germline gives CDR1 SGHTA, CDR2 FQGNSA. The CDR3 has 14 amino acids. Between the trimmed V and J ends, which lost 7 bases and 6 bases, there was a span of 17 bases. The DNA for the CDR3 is TGTGCCAGCACCAATTTCCTGGTGGGGGATACGCAGTATTTT. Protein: CASTNFLVGDTQYF.

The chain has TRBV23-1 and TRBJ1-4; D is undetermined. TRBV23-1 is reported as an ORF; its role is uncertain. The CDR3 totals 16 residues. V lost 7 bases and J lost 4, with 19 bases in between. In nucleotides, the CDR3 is TGCGCCAGCAACCTAGGGAGACTCCGTATTAATGAAAAACTGTTTTTT. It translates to CASNLGRLRINEKLFF.

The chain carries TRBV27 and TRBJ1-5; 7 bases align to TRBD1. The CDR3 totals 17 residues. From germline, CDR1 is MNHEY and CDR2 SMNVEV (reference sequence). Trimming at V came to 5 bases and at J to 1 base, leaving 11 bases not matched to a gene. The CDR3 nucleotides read TGTGCCAGCAGTCCCTTCGGACAGGTAGGGAGCAATCAGCCCCAGCATTTT. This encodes CASSPFGQVGSNQPQHF.

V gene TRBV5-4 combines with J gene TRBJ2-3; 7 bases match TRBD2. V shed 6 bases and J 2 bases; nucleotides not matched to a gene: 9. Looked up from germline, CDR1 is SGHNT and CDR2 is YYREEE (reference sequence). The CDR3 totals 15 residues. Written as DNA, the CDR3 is TGTGCCAGCACCCGGAAAGCGGGGAACACAGATACGCAGTATTTT. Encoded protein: CASTRKAGNTDTQYF.

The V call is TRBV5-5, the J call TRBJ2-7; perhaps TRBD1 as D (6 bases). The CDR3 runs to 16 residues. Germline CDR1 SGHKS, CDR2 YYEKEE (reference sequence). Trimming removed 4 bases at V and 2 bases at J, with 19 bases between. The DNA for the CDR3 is TGTGCCAGCAGCGTGCACTACGGGACAATGCCCTACGAGCAGTACTTC. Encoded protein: CASSVHYGTMPYEQYF. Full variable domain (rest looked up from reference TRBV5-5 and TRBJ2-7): DAGVTQSPTHLIKTRGQQVTLRCSPISGHKSVSWYQQVLGQGPQFIFQYYEKEERGRGNFPDRFSARQFPNYSSELNVNALLLGDSALYLCASSVHYGTMPYEQYFGPGTRLTVT.

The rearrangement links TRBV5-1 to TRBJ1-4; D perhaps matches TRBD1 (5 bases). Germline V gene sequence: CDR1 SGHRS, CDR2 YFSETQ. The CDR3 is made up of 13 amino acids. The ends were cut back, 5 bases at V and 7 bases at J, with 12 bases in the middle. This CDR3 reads CASSSGGGEKLFF. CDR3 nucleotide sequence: TGCGCCAGCAGTTCCGGGGGTGGTGAAAAACTGTTTTTT. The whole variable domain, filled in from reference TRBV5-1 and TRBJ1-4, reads KAGVTQTPRYLIKTRGQQVTLSCSPISGHRSVSWYQQTPGQGLQFLFEYFSETQRNKGNFPGRFSGRQFSNSRSEMNVSTLELGDSALYLCASSSGGGEKLFFGSGTQLSVL.

CDR3 coding DNA: TGTGCCATCAGTGAGTCGGGGGGCCAGCCCCAGCATTTT. Its translation: CAISESGGQPQHF. The chain recombines TRBV10-3 with TRBJ1-5; TRBD1 might be the D (6 bases). This CDR3 spans 13 amino acids. The germline gives CDR1 ENHRY, CDR2 SYGVKD. Trimming stripped 0 bases from V and 7 bases from J, with 7 bases between.

The CDR3 DNA sequence: TGCGCCAGCAGCTTGGTAGCTAGCTCGTTAGAGACCCAGTACTTC. Amino acids: CASSLVASSLETQYF. This sequence joins TRBV5-1 and TRBJ2-5, with D maybe TRBD2 (5 bases). The CDR3 is 15 amino acids. V lost 0 bases to trimming and J lost 4 bases, with 13 bases between them. The V gene's germline CDR1 is SGHRS and CDR2 YFSETQ.

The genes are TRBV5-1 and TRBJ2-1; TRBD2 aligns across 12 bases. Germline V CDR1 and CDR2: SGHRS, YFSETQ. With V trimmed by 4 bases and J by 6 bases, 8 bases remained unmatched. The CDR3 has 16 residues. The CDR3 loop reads CASSPRTSGNGNEQFF. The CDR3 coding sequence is TGCGCCAGCAGCCCCCGGACTAGCGGGAACGGCAATGAGCAGTTCTTC.

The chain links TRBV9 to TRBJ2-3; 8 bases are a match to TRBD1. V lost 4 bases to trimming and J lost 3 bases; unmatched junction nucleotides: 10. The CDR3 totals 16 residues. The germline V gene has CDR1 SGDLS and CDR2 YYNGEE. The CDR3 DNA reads TGTGCCAGCAGCCCCGGGCAGGGGGCGAGGACAGATACGCAGTATTTT. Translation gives CASSPGQGARTDTQYF.

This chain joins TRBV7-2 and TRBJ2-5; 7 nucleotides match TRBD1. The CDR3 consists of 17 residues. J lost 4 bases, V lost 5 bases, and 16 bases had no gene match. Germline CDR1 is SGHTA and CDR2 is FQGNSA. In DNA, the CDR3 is TGTGCCAGCAGCCCTCGACAGGGACATACGAGAGGAGAGACCCAGTACTTC. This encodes CASSPRQGHTRGETQYF.

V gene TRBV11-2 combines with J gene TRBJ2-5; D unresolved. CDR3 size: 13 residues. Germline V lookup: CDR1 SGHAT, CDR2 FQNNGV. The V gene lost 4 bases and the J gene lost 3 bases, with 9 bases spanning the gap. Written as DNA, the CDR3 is TGTGCCAGCAGCTATGGGGAAAAAGAGACCCAGTACTTC. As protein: CASSYGEKETQYF. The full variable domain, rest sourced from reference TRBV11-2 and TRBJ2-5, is EAGVAQSPRYKIIEKRQSVAFWCNPISGHATLYWYQQILGQGPKLLIQFQNNGVVDDSQLPKDRFSAERLKGVDSTLKIQPAKLEDSAVYLCASSYGEKETQYFGPGTRLLVL.

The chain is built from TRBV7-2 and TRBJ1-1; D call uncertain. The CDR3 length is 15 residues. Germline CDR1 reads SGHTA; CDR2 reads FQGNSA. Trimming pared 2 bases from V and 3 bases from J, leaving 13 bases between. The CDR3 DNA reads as TGTGCCAGCAGCTTAATTATAGGGTCACACACTGAAGCTTTCTTT. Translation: CASSLIIGSHTEAFF.

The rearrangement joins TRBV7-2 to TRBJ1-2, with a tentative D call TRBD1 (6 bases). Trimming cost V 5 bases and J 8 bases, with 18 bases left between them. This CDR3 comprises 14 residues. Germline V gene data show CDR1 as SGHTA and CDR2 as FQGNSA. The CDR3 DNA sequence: TGTGCCAGCAGCGTCCCACAGGGTATGGGCGGCTACACCTTC. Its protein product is CASSVPQGMGGYTF.

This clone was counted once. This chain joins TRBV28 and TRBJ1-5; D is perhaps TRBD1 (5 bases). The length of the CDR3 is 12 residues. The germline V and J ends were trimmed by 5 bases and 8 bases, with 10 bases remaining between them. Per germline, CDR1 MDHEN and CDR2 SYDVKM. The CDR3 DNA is TGTGCCAGCAGTCCCCGGGGGGAGCCCCAGCATTTT. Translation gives CASSPRGEPQHF.

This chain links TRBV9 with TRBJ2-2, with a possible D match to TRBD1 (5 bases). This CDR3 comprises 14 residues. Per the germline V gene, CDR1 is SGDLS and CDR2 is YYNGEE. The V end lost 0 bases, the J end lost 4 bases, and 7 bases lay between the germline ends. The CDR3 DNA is TGTGCCAGCAGCGTAGACAGGATCACCGGGGAGCTGTTTTTT. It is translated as CASSVDRITGELFF.